This T cell receptor beta chain was sequenced in a study of T cells in localized non-small cell lung cancer. Assay: immunoSEQ multiplex PCR; the TCRdb copy retains only in-frame clones and omits some. The sample records approximately 3,000 clones, approximately 23% being singletons. Overall study results and limits: Because only a single region of the tumor was sequenced, heterogeneity remains possible. Among the tissues sampled, uninvolved adjacent lung had the highest T cell clonality, above tumor. With higher T cell density in blood came longer overall survival.

Concerning this clone itself: Its specificity is unknown.

CDR3 length: 13 amino acids. Looked up from germline, CDR1 is MDHEN and CDR2 is SYDVKM. The J segment lost 4 bases and the V segment lost 5 bases, leaving 4 bases of the junction unmatched. The specimen comprised lung tumor tissue, sampled before any cancer treatment. This chain links TRBV28 with TRBJ2-5; 7 bases align to TRBD1. This receptor was taken from a male donor at least 60 years old with stage II lung adenocarcinoma. The DNA of the CDR3 is TGTGCCAGCAGTCCTAGGACAGGAGAGACCCAGTACTTC. It translates to CASSPRTGETQYF.